The 31 T cell receptor beta chains below were found in one sample sequenced in a study of regulatory T cells in long-lasting Graves disease. Time point given: newly diagnosed GD, antithyroid drugs for less than 3 months. PBMC-extracted RNA yielded the TCR library. With iRepertoire HTBI primers and Arm-PCR of CDR3 regions, TCR beta libraries were built. TCRdb used MiXCR to reprocess the multiplex PCR reads, holding one entry per CDR3 protein. The sample holds 550,000 to 650,000 distinct CDR3 sequences; more than 15% are singletons and the top ten take about 12%. A further study also used this sample, focusing on T cells in Graves' hyperthyroidism and ophthalmopathy.

Sequencing used peripheral blood mononuclear cells (PBMCs), obtained at new diagnosis, from a patient treated with antithyroid drugs. Receptors were obtained from a man aged 18 to 35 with Graves disease.

The chain links TRBV29-1 to TRBJ2-5, with 8 positions matching TRBD1. V was pared by 3 bases and J by 5 bases, with 23 bases of the junction left unmatched. The CDR3 is made up of 19 amino acids. In germline, CDR1 is SQVTM, CDR2 ANQGSEA. The CDR3 DNA reads TGCAGCGTTGAGTTGTTAATGGCGGCTTCAGGGGGCACACCGGAGACCCAGTACTTC. Translating it yields CSVELLMAASGGTPETQYF.

V usage is TRBV18 and J usage is TRBJ2-7; 8 bases map to TRBD1. The CDR3 is 18 residues long. V dropped 3 bases and J dropped 4; count of bases not matched to a gene: 17. CDR1 is KGHSH, CDR2 LQKENI, per germline. The CDR3 spells CASSPRSGGLGGSYEQYF. The CDR3 nucleotides read TGTGCCAGCTCACCTCGGTCAGGGGGCTTAGGAGGGAGTTACGAGCAGTACTTC.

This clonotype was seen ten or more times. This CDR3 reads CASSERALVDTQYF. CDR3 nucleotides: TGTGCCAGCAGTGAAAGGGCACTCGTTGATACGCAGTATTTT. The chain has TRBV2 and TRBJ2-3; D not certain. V was cut by 2 bases and J by 6 bases, with 12 bases left in between. CDR3 size: 14 residues. Germline V gene sequence: CDR1 SNHLY, CDR2 FYNNEI.

This chain connects TRBV19 to TRBJ2-1, with 10 bases that match TRBD2. J lost 1 base, V lost 4 bases, and 10 bases had no gene match. Germline loops: CDR1 LNHDA, CDR2 SQIVND (reference sequence). The CDR3 contains 18 residues. The CDR3 protein is CASSTSSGRALSYNEQFF. The CDR3, as DNA: TGTGCCAGTAGTACCTCGAGCGGGAGGGCCCTTTCCTACAATGAGCAGTTCTTC.

V usage is TRBV6-2 or TRBV6-3 and J usage is TRBJ2-3, with 9 positions matching TRBD2. CDR3 length: 16 residues. Trimming at V came to 2 bases and at J to 6 bases, leaving 9 bases not matched to a gene. The V gene's germline CDR1 is MNHEY and CDR2 SVGEGT. The chain's CDR3 is CASSYGWREGLDTQYF. CDR3 nucleotide sequence: TGTGCCAGCAGTTACGGGTGGCGGGAGGGCCTGGATACGCAGTATTTT.

This clonotype was seen at least ten times. The V gene is TRBV28, the J gene TRBJ1-5; 8 nucleotides match TRBD1. With V trimmed by 4 bases and J by 3 bases, 5 bases remained unmatched. Germline CDR1 and CDR2: MDHEN and SYDVKM. This CDR3 spans 15 amino acids. This chain's CDR3 is CASSSRTGTNQPQHF. CDR3 bases: TGTGCCAGCAGTTCCAGGACAGGGACCAATCAGCCCCAGCATTTT.

Points on this clonotype: At one boundary the junction diverges from the germline segment, which might be a read error. The chain employs TRBV19 and TRBJ2-1; TRBD1 agrees at 8 bases. The CDR3 has 15 residues. Germline loops: CDR1 LNHDA, CDR2 SQIVND (reference sequence). CDR3 region: CASSPLGTGLGERFF. The CDR3 nucleotides are TGTGCCAGTAGTCCTTTAGGGACAGGCTTGGGCGAGCGGTTCTTC.

This clonotype was recorded a few times. The V call is TRBV4-1, the J call TRBJ2-3, with a tentative D call TRBD2 (5 bases). The DNA end is more similar to TRBJ2-7, so the J call may be wrong. CDR3 length: 16 amino acids. Germline V gene data show CDR1 as MGHRA and CDR2 as YSYEKL. CDR3 sequence: CASSQEREGLTYEQYF. CDR3 nucleotide sequence: TGCGCCAGCAGCCAAGAGAGAGAGGGATTGACCTACGAGCAGTACTTC.

The sample holds many counts of this clonotype. The rearrangement uses TRBV7-9 and TRBJ1-1; D is possibly TRBD1 (5 bases). CDR1 is SEHNR and CDR2 is FQNEAQ in the germline V gene (reference sequence). The CDR3 has 14 amino acids. Trimming took off 6 bases at V and 0 bases at J, with 11 bases between the two ends. The CDR3 DNA is TGTGCCAGCAGTTGGGGGACTATGAACACTGAAGCTTTCTTT. Residues: CASSWGTMNTEAFF.

This clonotype was seen ten or more times. The rearrangement uses TRBV10-1 and TRBJ2-3; TRBD2 matches 8 bases. Germline CDR1 and CDR2: WNHNN and SYGVQD (reference sequence). The J segment lost 2 bases and the V segment lost 2 bases, leaving 9 bases of the junction unmatched. The CDR3 runs 17 residues. CDR3: CASSEEGIAGPTDTQYF. CDR3 bases: TGCGCCAGCAGTGAGGAGGGGATAGCGGGACCCACAGATACGCAGTATTTT.

This clonotype has ten or more counts. The gene calls are TRBV7-9 and TRBJ2-2; 14 bases line up with TRBD2. Trimming cost V 4 bases and J 6 bases; bases outside gene matches: 1. The CDR3 loop spans 15 amino acids. Germline assignment: CDR1 SEHNR and CDR2 FQNEAQ (reference sequence). CDR3 nucleotides: TGTGCCAGCAGCTCGGGACTAGCGGGAGCCGGGGAGCTGTTTTTT. Residues: CASSSGLAGAGELFF.

This clonotype was counted ten times or more. The chain recombines TRBV20-1 with TRBJ2-3; no definite D call. Germline lookup yields CDR1 DFQATT and CDR2 SNEGSKA (reference sequence). Trimming took 6 bases from V and 6 from J, leaving 13 bases between them. The CDR3 extends over 12 amino acids. The CDR3 loop is CSAWTSSDTQYF. The DNA for the CDR3 is TGCAGTGCCTGGACCTCCTCGGATACGCAGTATTTT.

This clonotype was counted many times. The chain carries TRBV5-1 and TRBJ2-1, with D uncertain. CDR3 length: 15 amino acids. V lost 5 bases and J 2 bases, leaving 14 bases between the germline ends. CDR1 is SGHRS and CDR2 is YFSETQ in the germline V gene. The CDR3 DNA reads TGCGCCAGCAGACCCGACACGGTGGCCTACAATGAGCAGTTCTTC. It codes for CASRPDTVAYNEQFF.

Many counts were recorded for this clonotype. This rearrangement joins TRBV7-9 to TRBJ2-1, with D tentatively TRBD1 (5 bases). Germline CDR1 SEHNR, CDR2 FQNEAQ (reference sequence). The CDR3 contains 15 residues. Trimming removed 4 bases from V and 9 bases from J, with 19 bases in between. CDR3 protein: CASSSASGFHSEQFF. CDR3 DNA sequence: TGTGCCAGCAGCTCAGCCTCAGGGTTCCACAGTGAGCAGTTCTTC.

This clonotype was detected only a few times. With a much larger clone just one base away, this may be a read error. The chain employs TRBV7-9 and TRBJ1-6; TRBD1 matches 10 bases. The CDR3 loop spans 14 amino acids. Germline V CDR1 and CDR2: SEHNR, FQNEAQ (reference sequence). Trimming at V came to 4 bases and at J to 8 bases, leaving 2 bases not matched to a gene. DNA of the CDR3: TGTGCCAGCAGCTACGGGACAGGGGATTCACCCCTCCACTTT. Protein: CASSYGTGDSPLHF.

The gene calls are TRBV25-1 and TRBJ1-6; D gene ambiguous. This CDR3 comprises 12 residues. Trimming stripped 3 bases from V and 14 bases from J, with 11 bases between. The germline gives CDR1 MGHDK, CDR2 SYGVNS. CDR3 loop: CASSEGGSSLHF. The CDR3 coding sequence is TGTGCCAGCAGTGAGGGCGGTTCCTCCCTCCACTTT.

This clonotype showed up many times. The chain carries TRBV9 and TRBJ2-1; TRBD2 aligns across 12 bases. The germline CDR1 and CDR2 sequences are SGDLS and YYNGEE. J lost 6 bases, V lost 0 bases, and 7 bases had no gene match. The CDR3 totals 17 residues. The CDR3 coding sequence is TGTGCCAGCAGCGTAGAGGCTAGCGGGAGGGCCGGCAATGAGCAGTTCTTC. This sequence encodes CASSVEASGRAGNEQFF.

The sample holds many counts of this clonotype. The chain uses TRBV12-3 or TRBV12-4 and TRBJ1-5; possible D gene TRBD1, 5 bases. The CDR3 loop spans 12 amino acids. V was clipped by 8 bases and J by 9 bases, with 14 bases between them. Here the CDR3 reads CASRDAGRPQHF. The CDR3 nucleotides are TGTGCCAGCCGGGACGCCGGACGGCCCCAGCATTTT.

Here the CDR3 reads CASSLVGAGGGGKWNEQFF. DNA for the CDR3: TGTGCCAGCAGCTTAGTAGGGGCTGGGGGTGGCGGGAAATGGAATGAGCAGTTCTTC. This chain uses TRBV11-2 with TRBJ2-1, with D possibly TRBD2 on 6 matching bases. CDR3 length: 19 amino acids. Germline-derived CDR1 and CDR2 are SGHAT and FQNNGV. V lost 1 base to trimming and J lost 7 bases, with 26 bases between them.

In its sample, this clonotype was seen many times. The CDR3 DNA sequence: TGCAGTGCTAGAGCAGGGTTGGGACTAGCGGGAGGCGAGCAGTACTTC. It specifies CSARAGLGLAGGEQYF. V usage is TRBV20-1 and J usage is TRBJ2-7; 15 bases are a match to TRBD2. Trimming took 1 base from V and 6 from J; bases not matched to a gene: 7. The CDR3 is 16 amino acids. Germline CDR1 and CDR2: DFQATT and SNEGSKA (reference sequence).

The chain joins TRBV6-2 or TRBV6-3 to TRBJ2-1, with no clear D. There are 16 residues in the CDR3. The V gene lost 5 bases and the J gene lost 4 bases, with 18 bases spanning the gap. The germline CDR1 and CDR2 sequences are MNHEY and SVGEGT. The CDR3 sequence is CASSEAGQNAYNEQFF. CDR3 DNA sequence: TGTGCCAGCAGTGAAGCCGGCCAAAACGCTTACAATGAGCAGTTCTTC.

This clonotype has at least ten counts. The chain employs TRBV6-2 or TRBV6-3 and TRBJ1-5; D call uncertain. Per germline, CDR1 MNHEY and CDR2 SVGEGT. Trimming cost V 4 bases and J 0 bases, with 7 bases left between them. CDR3 length: 14 residues. DNA for the CDR3: TGTGCCAGCAGTTCAAGGCTTAGCAATCAGCCCCAGCATTTT. The encoded protein is CASSSRLSNQPQHF.

Regarding this clonotype: This may be a read error, as it is one base from a much larger clone. The CDR3 loop reads CASSSGTSGRLYEQYF. The CDR3 region has the DNA TGTGCCAGCAGCTCCGGGACTAGCGGGAGACTCTACGAGCAGTACTTC. This chain joins TRBV28 and TRBJ2-7; 14 bases agree with TRBD2. Per the germline V gene, CDR1 is MDHEN and CDR2 is SYDVKM. The J segment lost 3 bases and the V segment lost 6 bases, leaving 7 bases of the junction unmatched. There are 16 residues in the CDR3.

The chain links TRBV4-3 to TRBJ2-1; D uncertain. CDR1 and CDR2 (germline): LGHNA, YSLEER. CDR3 length: 14 amino acids. The V and J ends lost 0 bases and 6 bases respectively, with 9 bases between them. Written as DNA, the CDR3 is TGCGCCAGCAGCCAAGAATTCGGTTTCAATGAGCAGTTCTTC. Protein sequence: CASSQEFGFNEQFF.

In this sample, this clonotype turned up many times. This chain connects TRBV7-9 to TRBJ2-7, with D possibly being TRBD1 or TRBD2 (5 bases each). Germline-derived CDR1 and CDR2 are SEHNR and FQNEAQ (reference sequence). The CDR3 is 14 amino acids. Trimming stripped 1 base from V and 7 bases from J, with 14 bases between. The CDR3: CASSLGTFGGEQYF. CDR3 nucleotides: TGTGCCAGCAGCTTAGGGACATTCGGCGGGGAGCAGTACTTC.

The V call is TRBV9, the J call TRBJ1-3, with 8 bases fitting TRBD1. This CDR3 has 16 amino acids. V dropped 3 bases and J dropped 4; count of bases not matched to a gene: 9. CDR1 is SGDLS, CDR2 YYNGEE, per germline. CDR3 in amino acids: CASSGIQTGDGNTIYF. The DNA for the CDR3 is TGTGCCAGCAGCGGTATTCAGACAGGGGACGGAAACACCATATATTTT.

This clonotype was seen more than once but under ten times. This chain links TRBV20-1 with TRBJ2-1, with a weak D call TRBD2 (6 bases). V lost 3 bases and J 0 bases, leaving 12 bases between the germline ends. The CDR3 sequence is 15 residues long. Germline V gene data show CDR1 as DFQATT and CDR2 as SNEGSKA (reference sequence). This CDR3 reads CSAREGSSSYNEQFF. In DNA form, the CDR3 reads TGCAGTGCTAGGGAGGGCTCTAGCTCCTACAATGAGCAGTTCTTC.

The table lists this clonotype with a few counts. The rearrangement uses TRBV20-1 and TRBJ2-1, with TRBD2 as a possible D gene (6 bases). The V end lost 0 bases, the J end lost 1 base, and 16 bases lay between the germline ends. The CDR3 totals 17 residues. Germline V gene lookup returns CDR1 DFQATT and CDR2 SNEGSKA (reference sequence). The CDR3 sequence: CSARDLGSGTSYNEQFF. The DNA for the CDR3 is TGCAGTGCTAGAGATCTCGGTAGCGGTACTTCCTACAATGAGCAGTTCTTC.

Regarding this clonotype: This may be a read error: a much more frequent sequence differs by one nucleotide. The rearrangement links TRBV18 to TRBJ2-1; 11 bases align to TRBD2. This CDR3 comprises 15 residues. The germline gives CDR1 KGHSH, CDR2 LQKENI. Trimming took 5 bases from V and 11 from J; bases not matched to a gene: 11. CDR3 sequence reads: CASSSPGLAVSQQFF. The CDR3 region has the DNA TGTGCCAGCTCATCCCCGGGACTAGCGGTATCCCAGCAGTTCTTC.

This clonotype was seen repeatedly, ten times or more. V gene TRBV28 combines with J gene TRBJ2-3, with D unresolved. The V gene's germline CDR1 is MDHEN and CDR2 SYDVKM. V lost 5 bases to trimming and J lost 4 bases, with 13 bases between them. The CDR3 is 14 residues long. The CDR3 DNA reads as TGTGCCAGCAGTCCTCTGTCCCGCCCAGATACGCAGTATTTT. Translation: CASSPLSRPDTQYF. Using reference TRBV28 and TRBJ2-3 for the parts outside the CDR3, the full variable domain is DVKVTQSSRYLVKRTGEKVFLECVQDMDHENMFWYRQDPGLGLRLIYFSYDVKMKEKGDIPEGYSVSREKKERFSLILESASTNQTSMYLCASSPLSRPDTQYFGPGTRLTVL.

This clonotype was recorded at least ten times. This chain links TRBV6-2 or TRBV6-3 with TRBJ2-7; 9 bases line up with TRBD2. CDR1 is MNHEY, CDR2 SVGEGT, per germline. CDR3 length equals 17 residues. Losses at the gene ends were 2 bases for V and 1 base for J; bases not matched to a gene: 9. CDR3 amino acids: CASSYGVRAGGSYEQYF. The CDR3 DNA reads as TGTGCCAGCAGTTACGGGGTTAGGGCGGGAGGGTCCTACGAGCAGTACTTC.